This passage covers 13 T cell receptor beta chains from one sample sequenced in a study of cytomegalovirus exposure and HLA in healthy donors. PCR primers comprised 60 Vbeta and 13 Jbeta primers. Sequencing used immunoSEQ multiplex PCR; TCRdb keeps in-frame clones, though not all of them. The sample consists of over 150,000 clones, about 78% of them appearing once. The sequencing sample was made of PBMCs. The receptor set was obtained from a woman aged 45 to 65 in good health and CMV-seropositive.

The chain carries TRBV11-2 and TRBJ1-2; D is possibly TRBD1 (6 bases). Trimming removed 5 bases from V and 4 bases from J, with 17 bases in between. CDR3 size: 15 residues. CDR1 and CDR2 (germline): SGHAT, FQNNGV. The CDR3 nucleotides are TGTGCCAGCAGCCCAGGACAGTGGACGGGCTATGGCTACACCTTC. Translating it yields CASSPGQWTGYGYTF.

The chain has TRBV4-1 and TRBJ1-1; a weak D match, TRBD1 (5 bases). The V gene's germline CDR1 is MGHRA and CDR2 YSYEKL. The germline V and J ends were trimmed by 2 bases and 5 bases, with 12 bases remaining between them. This CDR3 has 14 residues. This chain's CDR3 is CASSQPRRGTEAFF. The DNA for the CDR3 is TGCGCCAGCAGCCAACCTCGGAGGGGAACTGAAGCTTTCTTT.

There are a few counts of this clone. V gene TRBV6-5 combines with J gene TRBJ2-7, with unresolved D. Germline V gene sequence: CDR1 MNHEY, CDR2 SVGAGI. Trimming removed 4 bases from V and 1 base from J, with 14 bases in between. The CDR3 runs to 15 residues. CDR3 loop: CASSLMSLISYEQYF. CDR3 DNA: TGTGCCAGCAGTTTGATGTCCCTAATTTCCTACGAGCAGTACTTC.

The genes are TRBV29-1 and TRBJ2-5; 12 nucleotides align to TRBD1. V was pared by 6 bases and J by 4 bases, with 9 bases of the junction left unmatched. Germline V CDR1 and CDR2: SQVTM, ANQGSEA. This CDR3 is built from 15 residues. The CDR3 nucleotides read TGCAGCGTGGGCCCCGGGACAGGGGGCAGAGAGACCCAGTACTTC. Translating gives CSVGPGTGGRETQYF. Full variable domain (remainder filled in from reference TRBV29-1 and TRBJ2-5): SAVISQKPSRDICQRGTSLTIQCQVDSQVTMMFWYRQQPGQSLTLIATANQGSEATYESGFVIDKFPISRPNLTFSTLTVSNMSPEDSSIYLCSVGPGTGGRETQYFGPGTRLLVL.

The chain employs TRBV19 and TRBJ2-3; a weak D match, TRBD1 (7 bases). Germline CDR1 LNHDA, CDR2 SQIVND (reference sequence). The length of the CDR3 is 15 residues. Trimming took off 6 bases at V and 7 bases at J, with 20 bases between the two ends. CDR3 residues: CASRSTGWGANTQYF. The CDR3 DNA reads as TGTGCCAGTAGATCGACAGGGTGGGGGGCCAATACGCAGTATTTT. Filled out from reference TRBV19 and TRBJ2-3, the complete variable domain reads DGGITQSPKYLFRKEGQNVTLSCEQNLNHDAMYWYRQDPGQGLRLIYYSQIVNDFQKGDIAEGYSVSREKKESFPLTVTSAQKNPTAFYLCASRSTGWGANTQYFGPGTRLTVL.

The chain is built from TRBV14 and TRBJ2-5; 7 bases are a match to TRBD1. This CDR3 region has 13 residues. V lost 2 bases to trimming and J lost 5 bases; unmatched junction nucleotides: 2. CDR1 and CDR2 from the germline V gene are SGHDN and FVKESK. This chain's CDR3 is CASSQQGEETQYF. CDR3 sequence (DNA): TGTGCCAGCAGCCAACAGGGGGAGGAGACCCAGTACTTC.

This chain connects TRBV6-5 to TRBJ1-5, with 8 bases that match TRBD1. This CDR3 contains 15 residues. Per germline, CDR1 MNHEY and CDR2 SVGAGI. J was trimmed by 9 bases and V by 5 bases; bases with no gene match: 12. The CDR3 loop is CASSGTGTLRGPQHF. The CDR3 coding sequence is TGTGCCAGCAGTGGGACAGGTACCCTGAGGGGGCCCCAGCATTTT.

The chain is built from TRBV6-6 and TRBJ2-5; TRBD1 matches at 8 bases. The end of the DNA fits TRBJ2-7 better, so the J call may be wrong. The germline CDR1 and CDR2 sequences are MNHNY and SVGAGI (reference sequence). The CDR3 runs 15 residues. The CDR3 coding sequence is TGTGCCAGCAGTCATGGACAGGGAGTTGAGGTCGAGCAGTACTTC. Its translation: CASSHGQGVEVEQYF.

This CDR3 reads CASSQRHRGLDTEAFF. The CDR3 DNA follows: TGCGCCAGCAGCCAGAGACACAGGGGTTTGGACACTGAAGCTTTCTTT. This chain uses TRBV4-1 with TRBJ1-1, with 7 bases that match TRBD1. The V gene end was trimmed by 3 bases and the J gene end by 3 bases; junction bases not matched to a gene: 10. CDR3 length: 16 residues. In germline, CDR1 is MGHRA, CDR2 YSYEKL.

This clone was found a few times. The gene calls are TRBV7-9 and TRBJ2-2, with D possibly TRBD1 on 5 matching bases. The CDR3 length is 15 residues. Germline values: CDR1 SEHNR, CDR2 FQNEAQ (reference sequence). The V end was cut by 10 bases, the J end by 0 bases, with 15 bases between. The DNA for the CDR3 is TGTGCCACTGGTGGGGCGGCGGCGAACACCGGGGAGCTGTTTTTT. This sequence encodes CATGGAAANTGELFF.

Only one count was recorded for this clone. The rearrangement links TRBV11-2 to TRBJ1-1; TRBD1 matches at 10 bases. Germline-derived CDR1 and CDR2 are SGHAT and FQNNGV. V was pared by 0 bases and J by 1 base, with 2 bases of the junction left unmatched. The CDR3 sequence is 16 residues long. CDR3 nucleotide sequence: TGTGCCAGCAGCTTAGATGGGGACAGGGGGAACACTGAAGCTTTCTTT. Its protein product is CASSLDGDRGNTEAFF.

The CDR3 bases are TGCGCCAGCAGCTCCGGACAGGGAGGATTTCGGGACACCATATATTTT. Translating gives CASSSGQGGFRDTIYF. The rearrangement links TRBV5-1 to TRBJ1-3; 8 bases are a match to TRBD1. The V gene's germline CDR1 is SGHRS and CDR2 YFSETQ. V gave up 3 bases and J gave up 8 bases; unmatched junction bases: 13. The CDR3 has 16 amino acids. Full variable domain (remainder filled in from reference TRBV5-1 and TRBJ1-3): KAGVTQTPRYLIKTRGQQVTLSCSPISGHRSVSWYQQTPGQGLQFLFEYFSETQRNKGNFPGRFSGRQFSNSRSEMNVSTLELGDSALYLCASSSGQGGFRDTIYFGEGSWLTVV.

V gene TRBV6-5 combines with J gene TRBJ1-6; D is undetermined. The CDR3 length is 13 residues. Germline lookup yields CDR1 MNHEY and CDR2 SVGAGI. Trimming removed 5 bases at V and 14 bases at J, with 16 bases between. CDR3 nucleotides: TGTGCCAGCAGTCCCCCCCCGGAGGTTGCCCTCCACTTT. It codes for CASSPPPEVALHF.